The 16 T cell receptor beta chains below all came from one sample that was sequenced in a study of shared clonotypes between healthy human individuals. Sequencing used immunoSEQ multiplex PCR; TCRdb keeps in-frame clones, though not all of them. Of some 1,100,000 clones in the sample, around 78% were seen once. Sequencing was performed on memory CD4+ T cells from PBMCs. Subset: CD45RA-negative fraction. All receptors derive from a man in his late teens or twenties in good health. Some clones in this sample may be carry-over from other donors' samples.

The J gene is TRBJ1-6, the V gene TRBV7-2; D is undetermined. Trimming took 2 bases from V and 0 from J, leaving 8 bases between them. CDR3 length equals 16 residues. Germline CDR1 and CDR2: SGHTA and FQGNSA. CDR3 in amino acids: CASSLFYSSYNSPLHF. The CDR3 DNA reads TGTGCCAGCAGCTTATTTTACAGCTCCTATAATTCACCCCTCCACTTT.

The chain links TRBV4-1 to TRBJ1-1; no clear D. Trimming took off 1 base at V and 1 base at J, with 7 bases between the two ends. Germline V lookup: CDR1 MGHRA, CDR2 YSYEKL. This CDR3 comprises 14 residues. The CDR3: CASSQATGNTEAFF. The DNA for the CDR3 is TGCGCCAGCAGCCAAGCGACGGGGAACACTGAAGCTTTCTTT.

The chain recombines TRBV28 with TRBJ2-7; TRBD2 agrees at 12 bases. The CDR3 spans 14 residues. Germline V CDR1 and CDR2: MDHEN, SYDVKM. J was trimmed by 10 bases and V by 7 bases; bases with no gene match: 11. The CDR3 protein is CASKPGLAGFVQYF. The CDR3 DNA is TGTGCCAGCAAACCGGGACTAGCGGGCTTTGTTCAGTACTTC.

This sequence joins TRBV5-1 and TRBJ1-1; maybe TRBD1 (5 bases). This CDR3 contains 19 residues. Germline values: CDR1 SGHRS, CDR2 YFSETQ. Deletions cut 4 bases from V and 5 bases from J, with 30 bases between. The CDR3 coding sequence is TGCGCCAGCAGCCCCCTTGGGCTTGGGCAGGGTGGGATCTGGACTGAAGCTTTCTTT. Residues: CASSPLGLGQGGIWTEAFF.

This clone came up a few times. The chain links TRBV7-9 to TRBJ1-2, with TRBD1 as a possible D gene (5 bases). V was shortened by 2 bases and J by 6 bases, with 13 bases between the two germline ends. CDR1 and CDR2 from the germline V gene are SEHNR and FQNEAQ (reference sequence). There are 14 residues in the CDR3. The chain's CDR3 is CASSLFQGENGYTF. The DNA of the CDR3 is TGTGCCAGCAGCTTATTTCAGGGAGAGAATGGCTACACCTTC.

Comment on this clone: Other DNA sequences in this specimen translate into the identical CDR3. The V gene is TRBV6-1, the J gene TRBJ1-2; perhaps TRBD1 as D (5 bases). The length of the CDR3 is 12 residues. Germline CDR1 is MNHNS and CDR2 is SASEGT. V lost 6 bases, J lost 4 bases, and 9 bases lay in between. CDR3 region: CASSDRVYGYTF. The CDR3 DNA reads TGTGCCAGCAGCGACAGAGTCTATGGCTACACCTTC.

This clone was found a few times. The chain employs TRBV19 and TRBJ1-1; D uncertain. The CDR3 has 12 amino acids. Looked up from germline, CDR1 is LNHDA and CDR2 is SQIVND (reference sequence). The V end lost 4 bases, the J end lost 1 base, and 4 bases lay between the germline ends. Written as DNA, the CDR3 is TGTGCCAGTAGTACGGGGAACACTGAAGCTTTCTTT. Protein product: CASSTGNTEAFF.

The table lists this clone with a few counts. CDR3 in DNA: TGTGCCAGCAGTCCCCCAGGTTCGGGACAGCCCCAGCATTTT. Protein: CASSPPGSGQPQHF. The rearrangement joins TRBV28 to TRBJ1-5; D call uncertain. The V gene's germline CDR1 is MDHEN and CDR2 SYDVKM. The CDR3 contains 14 residues. The ends were cut back, 5 bases at V and 7 bases at J, with 15 bases in the middle.

This clone was seen at least ten times. The CDR3 DNA reads as TGTGCCAGCAGCCCCGGACAGGTTAATTCAGATACGCAGTATTTT. This sequence encodes CASSPGQVNSDTQYF. This chain uses TRBV27 with TRBJ2-3, with 7 positions matching TRBD1. Trimming at V came to 6 bases and at J to 4 bases, leaving 10 bases not matched to a gene. Germline CDR1 MNHEY, CDR2 SMNVEV (reference sequence). The CDR3 runs 15 residues.

This clone was seen just once. The chain combines TRBV28 with TRBJ1-2; no firm D call. The germline CDR1 and CDR2 sequences are MDHEN and SYDVKM. V gave up 3 bases and J gave up 5 bases, with 13 bases separating them. The CDR3 runs 14 residues. CDR3 sequence reads: CASSFSLVIYGYTF. The CDR3 DNA sequence: TGTGCCAGCAGTTTCAGCTTAGTCATATATGGCTACACCTTC.

At least ten counts were recorded for this clone. The V call is TRBV29-1, the J call TRBJ2-7, with 9 bases fitting TRBD1. J lost 6 bases, V lost 3 bases, and 12 bases had no gene match. Germline V gene sequence: CDR1 SQVTM, CDR2 ANQGSEA. This CDR3 has 15 residues. The chain's CDR3 is CSVDAGRTGDSEQYF. The CDR3, as DNA: TGCAGCGTTGACGCTGGACGGACAGGGGATAGCGAGCAGTACTTC.

The V call is TRBV30, the J call TRBJ1-6; D gene uncertain. Germline V gives CDR1 GTSNPN, CDR2 SVGIG (reference sequence). V dropped 0 bases and J dropped 6 bases, with 9 bases sitting between them. The CDR3 has 14 residues. The CDR3 coding sequence is TGTGCCTGGAGTGTACAGCCCTTTAATTCACCCCTCCACTTT. Protein sequence: CAWSVQPFNSPLHF.

This clone has just a few counts. The chain employs TRBV15 and TRBJ1-2, with D hard to call. The V and J ends lost 1 base and 2 bases respectively, with 8 bases between them. Per the germline V gene, CDR1 is LNHNV and CDR2 is YYDKDF (reference sequence). The CDR3 extends over 14 amino acids. CDR3 sequence: CATSRVGVNYGYTF. CDR3 sequence (DNA): TGTGCCACCAGCAGAGTTGGGGTGAACTATGGCTACACCTTC.

This clone was detected only once. V gene TRBV5-1 combines with J gene TRBJ1-1, with TRBD1 identical over 10 bases. J gave up 4 bases and V 4 bases, and 13 bases lay outside the gene matches. The CDR3 is 17 amino acids. Per germline, CDR1 SGHRS and CDR2 YFSETQ. CDR3 nucleotides: TGCGCCAGCAGCCCAAGACAGGGGGCGCTTGATGGCACTGAAGCTTTCTTT. Translated: CASSPRQGALDGTEAFF.

Comments on this clone: In the same sample, other DNA sequences code for this CDR3. This chain connects TRBV11-2 to TRBJ2-5; D unclear. The CDR3 is 13 residues long. With 2 bases removed from V and 5 bases from J, the gap between germline ends came to 9 bases. Germline assignment: CDR1 SGHAT and CDR2 FQNNGV. As DNA, the CDR3 is TGTGCCAGCAGCTTACCGGGTGGGGAGACCCAGTACTTC. Protein: CASSLPGGETQYF.

V and J are TRBV5-1 and TRBJ1-3; 7 bases map to TRBD1. This CDR3 contains 15 residues. Germline-derived CDR1 and CDR2 are SGHRS and YFSETQ. V shed 4 bases, J shed 2 bases, and the junction held 6 bases outside the gene matches. The CDR3 here is CASSDSGTAGNTIYF. The CDR3, as DNA: TGCGCCAGCAGCGACTCAGGGACAGCTGGAAACACCATATATTTT.